This T cell receptor (beta chain) was profiled in a study of a mutant IDH1 vaccine in newly diagnosed glioma. Repertoires were generated with immunoSEQ multiplex PCR, while TCRdb's copy carries only in-frame clones and drops some. The sample has 90,000 to 95,000 clones; 83% are singletons. Time point indicated: baseline, week 1 (first vaccination visit). Treatment indicated: pre-vaccination baseline after standard-of-care therapy. Trimming removed 1 base at V and 7 bases at J, with 10 bases between. Germline-derived CDR1 and CDR2 are MNHNS and SASEGT. CDR3 size: 13 residues. This TCR derives from a woman in her forties or fifties with glioma. The chain joins TRBV6-1 to TRBJ1-1, with D perhaps matching TRBD1 (5 bases). This specimen was PBMCs, taken from a glioma patient treated with radiotherapy, temozolomide or both. The CDR3 is CASSEGQYREAFF. For the CDR3, the DNA is TGTGCCAGCAGTGAAGGACAGTACCGTGAAGCTTTCTTT.